Each of the 10 T cell receptor beta chains below was sequenced from the same sample in a study of OX40 agonist ivuxolimab in advanced cancers. Only in-frame clones appear in the TCRdb table, and some are missing; sequencing was by immunoSEQ multiplex PCR. The profile covers 45,000 to 50,000 clones, with approximately 90% appearing a single time and roughly a fifth taken by the ten largest. The sample was CD4+ or CD8+ T cells sorted from blood, taken in a trial of the OX40 agonist ivuxolimab. Source of these receptors: an adult with an advanced solid tumor such as melanoma, head and neck, liver or kidney cancer.

The chain couples TRBV7-2 to TRBJ2-7, with D unclear. The CDR3 runs to 14 residues. The V and J ends lost 0 bases and 0 bases respectively, with 6 bases between them. Germline CDR1 is SGHTA and CDR2 is FQGNSA. Here the CDR3 reads CASSLAPVSYEQYF. The CDR3 DNA is TGTGCCAGCAGCTTAGCGCCGGTCTCCTACGAGCAGTACTTC.

V is TRBV19 and J is TRBJ1-5; D gene uncertain. The germline gives CDR1 LNHDA, CDR2 SQIVND (reference sequence). Trimming stripped 3 bases from V and 5 bases from J, with 8 bases between. This CDR3 is 13 amino acids long. In nucleotides, the CDR3 is TGTGCCAGTAGTATCTGGGTAGATCAGCCCCAGCATTTT. Protein: CASSIWVDQPQHF.

The chain uses TRBV2 and TRBJ2-3, with D tentatively TRBD1 (6 bases). Germline V CDR1 and CDR2: SNHLY, FYNNEI. The CDR3 has 15 residues. Deletions cut 4 bases from V and 2 bases from J, with 13 bases between. This CDR3 reads CASSGRQEYTDTQYF. The DNA of the CDR3 is TGTGCCAGCAGTGGGCGACAGGAGTACACAGATACGCAGTATTTT.

The chain uses TRBV4-1 and TRBJ2-3; D unresolved. Germline V CDR1 and CDR2: MGHRA, YSYEKL. Trimming stripped 3 bases from V and 2 bases from J, with 3 bases between. The CDR3 is 12 amino acids. The CDR3 DNA reads as TGCGCCAGCAGCCAGACCACAGATACGCAGTATTTT. It specifies CASSQTTDTQYF.

The V and J genes are TRBV19 and TRBJ2-3, with TRBD2 matching over 12 bases. Germline assignment: CDR1 LNHDA and CDR2 SQIVND (reference sequence). The CDR3 has 15 amino acids. Trimming cost V 5 bases and J 3 bases; bases outside gene matches: 3. The CDR3 reads CASSATSGSTDTQYF. CDR3 coding DNA: TGTGCCAGTAGTGCGACTAGCGGGAGTACAGATACGCAGTATTTT.

V and J are TRBV28 and TRBJ2-7, with D unclear. CDR3 length equals 12 residues. The V gene lost 6 bases and the J gene lost 2 bases, with 8 bases spanning the gap. Germline V gene data show CDR1 as MDHEN and CDR2 as SYDVKM. CDR3 sequence: CASRSDPYEQYF. Here the CDR3 DNA reads TGTGCCAGCAGGTCCGATCCCTACGAGCAGTACTTC.

The J gene is TRBJ2-2, the V gene TRBV19; tentative D call: TRBD2 (6 bases). Germline-derived CDR1 and CDR2 are LNHDA and SQIVND (reference sequence). Trimming stripped 5 bases from V and 7 bases from J, with 11 bases between. This CDR3 is 13 amino acids long. In DNA, the CDR3 is TGTGCCAGTAGTCAGGGAGGAGACGGGGAGCTGTTTTTT. Translated: CASSQGGDGELFF.

The J gene is TRBJ2-3, the V gene TRBV4-1, with 14 bases fitting TRBD2. The trim removed 2 bases at V and 4 bases at J, leaving 5 bases unmatched. CDR1 is MGHRA and CDR2 is YSYEKL in the germline V gene. This CDR3 region has 17 residues. The CDR3 region is CASSQMTSGRVSDTQYF. The CDR3 region has the DNA TGCGCCAGCAGCCAAATGACTAGCGGGAGGGTATCAGATACGCAGTATTTT.

The chain links TRBV7-3 to TRBJ2-7; 7 bases are shared with TRBD2. Per germline, CDR1 SGHTA and CDR2 FQGTGA. CDR3 length: 13 residues. V lost 2 bases to trimming and J lost 3 bases; unmatched junction nucleotides: 1. CDR3 sequence: CASSLGTNYEQYF. The CDR3 coding sequence is TGTGCCAGCAGCTTAGGGACTAACTACGAGCAGTACTTC.

CDR3: CASTHGGLEETQYF. Here the CDR3 DNA reads TGTGCCAGCACCCATGGGGGGCTTGAAGAGACCCAGTACTTC. The rearrangement joins TRBV5-4 to TRBJ2-5, with D possibly being TRBD1 or TRBD2 (6 bases each). The CDR3 consists of 14 residues. Germline loops: CDR1 SGHNT, CDR2 YYREEE (reference sequence). V was pared by 6 bases and J by 3 bases, with 15 bases between.